This entry concerns a single T cell receptor beta chain. Its antigen specificity is not known. Base qualities are not at hand, and no much larger clone is one base apart. This specimen's treatment or condition label, interpreted: in vitro stimulation with specific CMV peptide epitopes to enrich CMV-specific T cells. The data originate from a study of T cell repertoires in cytomegalovirus infection (dated by TCRdb to between 2018 and 2020). At the level of the whole study: Recently identified HLA-C-restricted CMV epitopes, whose presentation resists viral immunomodulation, were targeted by peptide stimulations together with well-studied HLA-B-restricted epitopes. The HLA type of each donor mattered for the analysis, because public TCR beta signatures pointed to carriage of CMV infection along with the matching HLA type. Study-level results and caveats: The ex vivo response was dominated by HLA-C-restricted CMV-specific TCR beta clonotypes, which also provided the single most frequent clonotype in two of eight donors. In both this cohort and an independent roughly 350-donor cohort, the cumulative frequency of public TCR beta family members distinguished carriers of CMV infection plus the relevant HLA type.

V is clipped by 4 bases and J by 0 bases, and the sequence between their germline boundaries is 16 bases long. CDR1 and CDR2 (LGHNA, YNFKEQ) derive from the germline V gene. The CDR3 numbers 17 residues from cysteine through phenylalanine. This entry keeps only the CDR3 DNA: 51 bases, framed from base 1. Sequencing relied on an Illumina HiSeq 1500. TCRdb reran the public reads through fastp at Q25 and MiXCR, keeping productive beta chains. Each CDR3 protein appears once, grouped with its most common genes and DNA. For this sample there are some 350,000 distinct CDR3 sequences; around 29% appear just once. Jointly, the top ten make up about 20% of the sample.

The chain is made from TRBV4-2 and TRBJ2-1; tentative D gene TRBD2, with 5 bases matching. The source material was cultured PBMCs, sampled from culture after CMV antigen stimulation. This clonotype originated in a human donor in good health (CMV status not recorded). Some clones in this sample may be carry-over from other donors' samples. This receptor has the CDR3 CASSPRGGPNSYNEQFF. In nucleotide form, the sequence is TGTGCCAGCAGCCCTCGGGGTGGGCCTAACTCCTACAATGAGCAGTTCTTC.